Sequencing of this TCR beta chain was carried out in a study of blood T cell repertoires in COVID-19. Across the whole study: Acute and convalescent COVID-19 samples came from the United States, Italy and Spain. The cDNA or gDNA used as material had been derived from T cells, B-cell-depleted T cells, or PBMCs.

Germline V gene data show CDR1 as LNHDA and CDR2 as SQIVND (reference sequence). The CDR3 totals 15 residues. The V and J ends lost 1 base and 1 base respectively, with 11 bases between them. As handled by the study authors: Estimation of nucleated cell counts was performed using reference gene primer amplification. Profiled with immunoSEQ multiplex PCR; TCRdb holds only in-frame clones, not every one. Clone size and V and J calls were adopted from that table, with D and trimming inferred from the DNA. The data contain roughly 97,000 clones, around nine tenths of them singletons. The sequenced sample consisted of peripheral blood. The J gene is TRBJ2-7, the V gene TRBV19, with D unclear. The sequence came from a man aged 55 to 69 with acute or convalescent COVID-19. This CDR3 reads CASSIGNSPSYEQYF. Here the CDR3 DNA reads TGTGCCAGTAGTATAGGGAACAGCCCGTCCTACGAGCAGTACTTC.